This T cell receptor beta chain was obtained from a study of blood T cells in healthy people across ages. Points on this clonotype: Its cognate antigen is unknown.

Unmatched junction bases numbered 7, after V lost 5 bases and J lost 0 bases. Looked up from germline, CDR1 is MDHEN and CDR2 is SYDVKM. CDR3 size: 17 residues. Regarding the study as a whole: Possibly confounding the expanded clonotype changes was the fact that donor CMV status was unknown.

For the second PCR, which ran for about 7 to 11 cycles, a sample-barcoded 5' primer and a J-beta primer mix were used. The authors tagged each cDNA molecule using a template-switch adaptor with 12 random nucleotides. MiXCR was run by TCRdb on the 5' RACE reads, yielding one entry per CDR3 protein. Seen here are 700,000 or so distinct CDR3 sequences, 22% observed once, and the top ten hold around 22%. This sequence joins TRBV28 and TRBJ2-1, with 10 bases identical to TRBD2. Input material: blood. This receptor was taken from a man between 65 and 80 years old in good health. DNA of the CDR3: TGTGCCAGCAGTCAGAGTCCTAGCGGGAGCTCCTACAATGAGCAGTTCTTC. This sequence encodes CASSQSPSGSSYNEQFF.